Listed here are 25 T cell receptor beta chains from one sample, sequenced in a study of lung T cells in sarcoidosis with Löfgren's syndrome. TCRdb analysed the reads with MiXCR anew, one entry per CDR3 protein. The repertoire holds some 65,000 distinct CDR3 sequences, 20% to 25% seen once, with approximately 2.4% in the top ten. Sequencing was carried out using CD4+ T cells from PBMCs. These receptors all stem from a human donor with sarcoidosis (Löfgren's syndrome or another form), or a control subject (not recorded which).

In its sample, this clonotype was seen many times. CDR3 coding DNA: TGCGCCAGCACCGCGGGAGGCGGACGGTACAATGAGCAGTTCTTC. The encoded protein is CASTAGGGRYNEQFF. The gene calls are TRBV10-2 and TRBJ2-1, with TRBD2 matching 8 bases. The germline CDR1 and CDR2 sequences are WSHSY and SAAADI. CDR3 length: 15 residues. With V trimmed by 7 bases and J by 4 bases, 9 bases remained unmatched.

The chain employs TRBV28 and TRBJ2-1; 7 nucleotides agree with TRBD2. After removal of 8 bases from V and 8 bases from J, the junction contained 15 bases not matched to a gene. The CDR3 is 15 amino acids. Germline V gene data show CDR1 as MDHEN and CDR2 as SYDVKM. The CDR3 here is CASETLREDGDEQFF. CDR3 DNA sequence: TGTGCCAGCGAAACCCTTCGGGAGGACGGGGATGAGCAGTTCTTC.

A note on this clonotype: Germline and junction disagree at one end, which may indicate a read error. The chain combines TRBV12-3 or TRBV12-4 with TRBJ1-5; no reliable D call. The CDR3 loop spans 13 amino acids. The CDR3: CASSPTENQSQHF. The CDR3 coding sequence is TGTGCCAGCAGCCCTACAGAAAATCAGTCCCAGCATTTT.

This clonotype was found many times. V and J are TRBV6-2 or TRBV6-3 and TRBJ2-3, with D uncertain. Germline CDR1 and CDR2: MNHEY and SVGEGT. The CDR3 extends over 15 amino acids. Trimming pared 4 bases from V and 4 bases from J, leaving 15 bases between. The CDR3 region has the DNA TGTGCCAGCAGTTCCCAGTGGGCAATCGCAGATACGCAGTATTTT. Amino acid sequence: CASSSQWAIADTQYF.

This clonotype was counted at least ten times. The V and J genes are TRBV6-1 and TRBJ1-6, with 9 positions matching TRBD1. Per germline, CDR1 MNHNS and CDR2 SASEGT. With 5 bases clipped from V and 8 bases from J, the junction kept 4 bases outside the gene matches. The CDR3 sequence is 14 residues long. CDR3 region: CASSRTGDHSPLHF. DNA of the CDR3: TGTGCCAGCAGTCGGACAGGGGACCATTCACCCCTCCACTTT.

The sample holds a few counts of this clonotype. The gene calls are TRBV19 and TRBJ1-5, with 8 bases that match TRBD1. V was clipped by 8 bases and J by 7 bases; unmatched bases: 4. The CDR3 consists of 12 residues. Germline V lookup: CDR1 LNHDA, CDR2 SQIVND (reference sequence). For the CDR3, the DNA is TGTGCCAGTGGGACAGGAGAACAGCCCCAGCATTTT. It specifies CASGTGEQPQHF.

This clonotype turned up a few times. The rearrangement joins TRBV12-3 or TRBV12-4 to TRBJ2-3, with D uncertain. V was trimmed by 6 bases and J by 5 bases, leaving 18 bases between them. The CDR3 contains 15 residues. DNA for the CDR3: TGTGCCAGCAGCCATCGACGAGGTGGGGAAGATACGCAGTATTTT. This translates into CASSHRRGGEDTQYF.

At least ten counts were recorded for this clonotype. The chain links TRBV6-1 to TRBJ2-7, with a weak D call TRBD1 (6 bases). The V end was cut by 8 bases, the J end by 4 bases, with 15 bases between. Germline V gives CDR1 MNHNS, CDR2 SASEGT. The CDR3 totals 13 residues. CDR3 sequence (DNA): TGTGCCAGCTCTTGGGGGCAGGGGTACGAGCAGTACGTC. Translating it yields CASSWGQGYEQYV.

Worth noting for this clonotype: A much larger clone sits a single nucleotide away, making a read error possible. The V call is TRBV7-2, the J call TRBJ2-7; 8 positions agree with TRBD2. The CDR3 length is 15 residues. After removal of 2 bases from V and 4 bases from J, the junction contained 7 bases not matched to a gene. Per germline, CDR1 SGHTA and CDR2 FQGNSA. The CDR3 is CASSLLVTSAYEQYF. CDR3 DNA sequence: TGTGCCAGCAGCTTATTAGTGACTAGCGCTTACGAGCAGTACTTC.

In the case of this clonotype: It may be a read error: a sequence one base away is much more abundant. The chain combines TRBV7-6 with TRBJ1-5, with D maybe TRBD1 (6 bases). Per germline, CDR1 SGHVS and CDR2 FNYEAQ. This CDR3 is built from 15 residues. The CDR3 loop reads CASSITDSVNQPRHF. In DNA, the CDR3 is TGTGCCAGCAGCATTACGGACAGCGTCAATCAGCCCCGGCATTTT.

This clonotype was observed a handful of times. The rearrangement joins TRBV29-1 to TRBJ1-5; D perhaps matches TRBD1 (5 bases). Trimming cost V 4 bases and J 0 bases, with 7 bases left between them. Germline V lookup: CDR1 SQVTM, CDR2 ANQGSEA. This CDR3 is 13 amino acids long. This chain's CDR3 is CSVARDSNQPQHF. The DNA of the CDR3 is TGCAGCGTTGCCAGGGATAGCAATCAGCCCCAGCATTTT.

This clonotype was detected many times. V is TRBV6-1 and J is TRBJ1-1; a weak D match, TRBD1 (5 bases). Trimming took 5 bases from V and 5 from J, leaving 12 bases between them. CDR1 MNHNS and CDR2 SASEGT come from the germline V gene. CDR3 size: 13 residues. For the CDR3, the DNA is TGTGCCAGCAGTCGGGGGAGAGGGACTGAAGCTTTCTTT. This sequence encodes CASSRGRGTEAFF.

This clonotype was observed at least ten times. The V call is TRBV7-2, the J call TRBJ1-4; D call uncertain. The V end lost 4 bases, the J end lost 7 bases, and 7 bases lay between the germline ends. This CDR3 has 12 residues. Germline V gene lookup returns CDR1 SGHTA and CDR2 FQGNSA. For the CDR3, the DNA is TGTGCCAGCAGCTCTGTGCCTGAAAAACTGTTTTTT. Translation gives CASSSVPEKLFF.

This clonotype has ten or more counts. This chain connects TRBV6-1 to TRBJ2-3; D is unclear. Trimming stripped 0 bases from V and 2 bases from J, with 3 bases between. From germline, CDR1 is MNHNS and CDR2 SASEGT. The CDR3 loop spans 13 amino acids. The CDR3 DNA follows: TGTGCCAGCAGTGAAGCTCCCACAGATACGCAGTATTTT. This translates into CASSEAPTDTQYF.

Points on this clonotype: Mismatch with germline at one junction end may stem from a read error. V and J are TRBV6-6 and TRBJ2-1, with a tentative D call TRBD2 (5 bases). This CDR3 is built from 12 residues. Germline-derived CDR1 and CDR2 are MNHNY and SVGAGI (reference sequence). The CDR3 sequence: CASSYVGNEQFF. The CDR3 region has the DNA TGTGCCAGCAGTTACGTCGGGAACGAGCAGTTCTTT.

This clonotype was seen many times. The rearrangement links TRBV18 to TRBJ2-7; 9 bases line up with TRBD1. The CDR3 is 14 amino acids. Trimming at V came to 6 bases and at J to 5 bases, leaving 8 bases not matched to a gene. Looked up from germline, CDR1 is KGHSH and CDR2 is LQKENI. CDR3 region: CASSPGQGINEQYF. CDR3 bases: TGTGCCAGCTCCCCTGGACAGGGGATCAACGAGCAGTACTTC.

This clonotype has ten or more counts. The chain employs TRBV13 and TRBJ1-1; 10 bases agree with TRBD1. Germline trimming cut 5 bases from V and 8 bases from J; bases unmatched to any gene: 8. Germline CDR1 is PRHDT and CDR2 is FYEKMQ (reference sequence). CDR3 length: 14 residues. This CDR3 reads CASSVRQGAAEAFF. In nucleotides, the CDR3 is TGTGCCAGCAGCGTTCGACAGGGGGCTGCAGAAGCTTTCTTT.

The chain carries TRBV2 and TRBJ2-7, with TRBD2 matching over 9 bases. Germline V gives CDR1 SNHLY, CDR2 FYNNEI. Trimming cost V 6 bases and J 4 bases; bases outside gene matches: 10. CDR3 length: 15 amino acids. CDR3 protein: CASSPFGSGSYEQYF. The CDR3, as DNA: TGTGCCAGCAGCCCCTTCGGTAGCGGGAGTTACGAGCAGTACTTC.

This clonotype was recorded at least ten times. This CDR3 is CASRGIWDRADTDTQYF. The CDR3 DNA follows: TGTGCCAGCCGAGGTATATGGGACAGGGCGGACACAGATACGCAGTATTTT. The chain links TRBV2 to TRBJ2-3, with 9 bases matching TRBD1. V lost 8 bases and J lost 2; bases outside the gene matches: 14. The CDR3 runs to 17 residues. CDR1 and CDR2 from the germline V gene are SNHLY and FYNNEI.

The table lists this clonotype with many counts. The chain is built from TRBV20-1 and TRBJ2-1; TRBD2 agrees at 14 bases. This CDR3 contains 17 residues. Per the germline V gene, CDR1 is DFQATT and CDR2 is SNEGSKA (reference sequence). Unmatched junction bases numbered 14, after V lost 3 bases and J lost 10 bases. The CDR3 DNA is TGCAGTGCTAGTGTCCGGTATCGACTAGCGGGGGGGCACGAGCAGTTCTTC. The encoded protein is CSASVRYRLAGGHEQFF.

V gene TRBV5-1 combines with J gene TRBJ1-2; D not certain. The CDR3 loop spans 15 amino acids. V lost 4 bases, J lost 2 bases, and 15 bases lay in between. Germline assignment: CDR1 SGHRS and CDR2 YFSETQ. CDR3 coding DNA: TGCGCCAGCAGCGCGGTTATGGTATTCAACTATGGCTACACCTTC. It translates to CASSAVMVFNYGYTF.

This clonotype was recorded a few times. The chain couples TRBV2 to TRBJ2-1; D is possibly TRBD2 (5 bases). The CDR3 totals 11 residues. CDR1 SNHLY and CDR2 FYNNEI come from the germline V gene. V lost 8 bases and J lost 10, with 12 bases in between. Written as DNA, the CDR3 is TGTGCCAGCTCGGGAAGGTCGGAGCAGTTCTTC. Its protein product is CASSGRSEQFF. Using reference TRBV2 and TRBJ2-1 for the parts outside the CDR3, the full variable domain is EPEVTQTPSHQVTQMGQEVILRCVPISNHLYFYWYRQILGQKVEFLVSFYNNEISEKSEIFDDQFSVERPDGSNFTLKIRSTKLEDSAMYFCASSGRSEQFFGPGTRLTVL.

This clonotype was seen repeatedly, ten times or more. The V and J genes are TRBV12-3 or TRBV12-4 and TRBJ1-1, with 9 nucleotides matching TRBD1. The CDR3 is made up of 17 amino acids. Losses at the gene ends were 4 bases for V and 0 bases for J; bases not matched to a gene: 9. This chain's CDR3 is CASSYTGTGTMNTEAFF. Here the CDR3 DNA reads TGTGCCAGCAGTTATACCGGGACAGGGACGATGAACACTGAAGCTTTCTTT.

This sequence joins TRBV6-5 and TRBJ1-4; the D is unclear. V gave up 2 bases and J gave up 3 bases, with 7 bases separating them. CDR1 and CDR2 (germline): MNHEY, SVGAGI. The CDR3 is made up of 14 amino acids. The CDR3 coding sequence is TGTGCCAGCAGTTACCGGTGTTCTAATGAAAAACTGTTTTTT. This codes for CASSYRCSNEKLFF.

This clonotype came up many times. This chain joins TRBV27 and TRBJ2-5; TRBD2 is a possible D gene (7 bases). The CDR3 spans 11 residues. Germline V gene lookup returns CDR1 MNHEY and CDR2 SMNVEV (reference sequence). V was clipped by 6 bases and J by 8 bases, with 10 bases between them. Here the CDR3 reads CASRQGLTQYF. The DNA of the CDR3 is TGTGCCAGCAGACAGGGACTAACCCAGTACTTC.